The entry below gives a single T cell receptor beta chain sequence along with its context. This clone has a handful of counts. The specificity of this receptor is unknown. Base quality data are lacking; no much larger clone is found one base away. The meaning of the sample's time point label: week 11, during vaccination. Every vaccine dose consisted of 300 ug of a 20-mer mutant IDH1 peptide in Montanide, administered subcutaneously together with topical imiquimod. Newly diagnosed WHO grade 3 or 4 IDH1-mutant astrocytomas showing loss of nuclear ATRX were present in the donors. The samples were drawn from NOA16, a multicentre, single-arm, open-label phase I trial in Germany that tested a mutant IDH1 peptide vaccine in humans for the first time. Genomic DNA for TCRB sequencing was isolated from EDTA blood with the DNeasy Blood and Tissue Kit. This sample stems from a study of a mutant IDH1 vaccine in newly diagnosed glioma (dated by TCRdb to about 2021). At the level of the whole study: Eight vaccinations were administered to patients in weeks 1, 3, 5, 7, 11, 15, 19 and 23, corresponding to visits V03 through V10. Six visits were used for peripheral blood collection: V03 (baseline), V05, V07, V10, V12 and V13. Before enrollment, most patients had been given radiochemotherapy with temozolomide as standard therapy, while the rest had received either radiotherapy alone or temozolomide alone. For exploratory analyses, longitudinal TCRB deep sequencing was carried out in roughly 23 treated patients wherever samples were available. In the chemotherapy-containing groups, vaccination started alongside temozolomide cycles, whereas in patients who had radiotherapy alone it started 4-6 weeks after radiotherapy. Of the 30 to 35 treated patients, about 62% were male and around 38% were female, and a mean age of around 40 years was recorded.

Library preparation employed the immunoSEQ multiplex PCR assay. Rearranged TCR beta chain sequences were amplified using the hsTCRB Kit according to the manufacturer's protocol. Sequencing of TCRB libraries was carried out on an Illumina MiSeq. The original pipeline was this. Demultiplexing, trimming and gene mapping were performed with the kit vendor's proprietary platform. TCRdb's version of the immuneACCESS table is confined to in-frame rearrangements and falls short of the full clone set. An unresolved V gene accounts for under half of the shortfall where checked; the remainder is of unknown origin. V and J calls and clone size follow that table, whereas D and trimming were derived from the DNA. The sample table holds about 32,000 clones, of which around 78% were seen once. The ten largest clones add up to approximately 23% of the sample. Results and caveats for the whole study, not just this receptor: Changes in the top peripheral T cell clonotypes picked up by TCRB sequencing did not appear to be linked to pseudoprogression. Selection of PBMC samples for TCRB deep sequencing was based on availability. Immune responses induced by the vaccine were seen in around 94% of patients across multiple MHC alleles. It was noted by the authors that analyses of patient blood samples could not be reproduced owing to sample limitations.

The specimen was PBMCs, collected from a glioma patient whose treatment included an IDH1 peptide vaccine. This receptor was obtained from a man aged 30-40 years with glioma.

In nucleotides, the sequence is TGTGCCTGGAGTGCCAGTGGGTTTGATGAAGCTTTCTTT. It specifies CAWSASGFDEAFF. The chain is assembled from TRBV30 and TRBJ1-1; the D gene is not confidently resolved. Trimming costs V 1 base and J 7 bases, and their ends lie 13 bases apart. Sequences GTSNPN (CDR1) and SVGIG (CDR2) are obtained from the germline V gene (reference sequence). The CDR3 sequence holds 13 residues, the cysteine and phenylalanine included. Of all the DNA, just the CDR3 is kept, 39 bases in frame from base 1. With the portions outside the CDR3 filled from the reference TRBV30 and TRBJ1-1 genes, the complete variable region becomes SQTIHQWPATLVQPVGSPLSLECTVEGTSNPNLYWYRQAAGRGLQLLFYSVGIGQISSEVPQNLSASRPQDRQFILSSKKLLLSDSGFYLCAWSASGFDEAFFGQGTRLTVV.